This entry describes one TCR beta chain. Its matching antigen is unknown. The data stem from a study of T cells in Graves' hyperthyroidism and ophthalmopathy. Researchers amplified the TCR beta CDR3 regions from RNA transcripts. First-round RT-PCR of the TCR CDR3 relied on the HTBI primer set. One entry per CDR3 protein, called by TCRdb with MiXCR from the multiplex PCR reads. The sample carries under 450,000 distinct CDR3 sequences, approximately 18% recorded once. Findings of the study overall: In blood, most of the thyroid clonotypes expanded above 0.001 were also present.

The CDR3 has 17 amino acids. Trimming took 0 bases from V and 3 from J; bases not matched to a gene: 3. In germline, CDR1 is SGHRS, CDR2 YFSETQ. The source of this sequence is a woman aged 30 to 39 with Graves' hyperthyroidism that later progressed to Graves' ophthalmopathy. The genes are TRBV5-1 and TRBJ2-2; 12 bases are shared with TRBD1. The sample was blood. CDR3 nucleotides: TGCGCCAGCAGCTTGGAGGGACAGGGGGCGTACACCGGGGAGCTGTTTTTT. It encodes CASSLEGQGAYTGELFF.